This T cell receptor beta chain was recorded in a study of T cells after yellow fever vaccination. For TCR, cDNA came from 5'RACE template switching, which added a universal primer site and UMIs. TCRdb ran MiXCR on the 5' RACE reads and lists one entry per CDR3 protein. Of 500,000 to 650,000 distinct CDR3 sequences in the sample, roughly 17% are singletons; the top ten hold roughly a sixth. Trimming took 0 bases from V and 5 from J; bases not matched to a gene: 4. The CDR3 consists of 15 residues. CDR1 and CDR2 (germline): LGHNA, YSLEER. General study results and limits: Abundant bulk-population clonotypes could contaminate the FACS-sorted repertoires.

A note on this clonotype: What it binds is unknown.

Material: PBMCs, obtained 5 days after the first yellow fever vaccination. The source of this sequence is a man aged 18 to 29 who received the YFV17D yellow fever vaccine. This chain joins TRBV4-3 and TRBJ2-5, with 9 bases lining up with TRBD2. CDR3 amino acids: CASSQDGLASETQYF. The CDR3 coding sequence is TGCGCCAGCAGCCAAGATGGACTAGCGAGCGAGACCCAGTACTTC.